This TCR beta chain was found in a study of chronic HIV infection and antiretroviral therapy. TCRdb processed the 5' RACE reads anew with MiXCR; each CDR3 protein has one entry. The table lists 45,000 to 60,000 distinct CDR3 sequences, approximately 19% of them singletons. The V gene end was trimmed by 3 bases and the J gene end by 5 bases; junction bases not matched to a gene: 3. Germline CDR1 reads MGHRA; CDR2 reads YSYEKL. This CDR3 contains 15 residues. The sequence was collected from an adult who had HIV and had not received antiretroviral therapy, or was an uninfected healthy control (not recorded which). The rearrangement joins TRBV4-1 to TRBJ2-3; 12 bases map to TRBD2. The material sequenced was peripheral blood. The chain's CDR3 is CASSQSGLAGDTQYF. CDR3 sequence (DNA): TGCGCCAGCAGCCAGTCGGGACTAGCGGGAGATACGCAGTATTTT.